These T cell receptor beta chains were read from a single sample in a study of cytomegalovirus exposure and HLA in healthy donors. The data were produced by immunoSEQ multiplex PCR, yet TCRdb's version contains in-frame clones alone and is incomplete. The table lists around 110,000 clones, less than 70% of them singletons. The source material was PBMCs. The receptors were gathered from a woman between 25 and 40 years old in good health and CMV-seronegative. Both conserved end residues are part of each CDR3. D genes are given only for firm matches. Some rows have no size entry. The others give once, few or many, or a class for an expanded clone.

abundance: .; v_gene: TRBV19; j_gene: TRBJ2-1; d_gene: TRBD1; CDR3nt: TGTGCCAGTGCCCCCCGGACAGGGACCTACAATGAGCAGTTCTTC; CDR3aa: CASAPRTGTYNEQFF
abundance: .; v_gene: TRBV7-2; j_gene: TRBJ2-7; d_gene: TRBD1; CDR3nt: TGTGCCAGCAGCGTCACAGGGGTGAACGAGCAGTACTTC; CDR3aa: CASSVTGVNEQYF
abundance: .; v_gene: TRBV19; j_gene: TRBJ1-2; d_gene: .; CDR3nt: TGTGCCAGTAGTATTATGGGGGAGGTCTATGGCTACACCTTC; CDR3aa: CASSIMGEVYGYTF
abundance: .; v_gene: TRBV4-1; j_gene: TRBJ1-2; d_gene: .; CDR3nt: TGCGCCAGCAGCCACGACGCAGGGGTGGGTCTTGGCTACACCTTC; CDR3aa: CASSHDAGVGLGYTF
abundance: few; v_gene: TRBV6-1; j_gene: TRBJ1-4; d_gene: TRBD1; CDR3nt: TGTGCCAGCAGTGAAGTTTCCGGGACAGGGGGCGCAACTAATGAAAAACTGTTTTTT; CDR3aa: CASSEVSGTGGATNEKLFF
abundance: .; v_gene: TRBV6-6; j_gene: TRBJ1-5; d_gene: TRBD1; CDR3nt: TGTGCCAGCAGTTACTCGTCAGGGGGCGATCAGCCCCAGCATTTT; CDR3aa: CASSYSSGGDQPQHF
abundance: .; v_gene: TRBV5-1; j_gene: TRBJ2-1; d_gene: .; CDR3nt: TGCGCCAGCAGCCCAGGACTTAACAATGAGCAGTTCTTC; CDR3aa: CASSPGLNNEQFF
abundance: .; v_gene: TRBV28; j_gene: TRBJ2-1; d_gene: TRBD1; CDR3nt: TGTGCCAGCAGTTTTCTGGCAGGGGGCCGGCATGAGCAGTTCTTC; CDR3aa: CASSFLAGGRHEQFF
abundance: .; v_gene: TRBV27; j_gene: TRBJ1-2; d_gene: TRBD1; CDR3nt: TGTGCCAGCAGTTTCAGACAGGGGGCGTATGGCTACACCTTC; CDR3aa: CASSFRQGAYGYTF
abundance: .; v_gene: TRBV7-9; j_gene: TRBJ1-2; d_gene: .; CDR3nt: TGTGCCAGCAGCTTACAGGGGATAGCAAGTGGCTACACCTTC; CDR3aa: CASSLQGIASGYTF
abundance: once; v_gene: TRBV18; j_gene: TRBJ2-2; d_gene: .; CDR3nt: TGTGCCAGCTCACCGGGAGTTGACACCGGGGAGCTGTTTTTT; CDR3aa: CASSPGVDTGELFF
abundance: .; v_gene: TRBV18; j_gene: TRBJ1-1; d_gene: TRBD1; CDR3nt: TGTGCCAGCTCAGTTGGGACAGGGGACCGTCGCGCTTTCTTT; CDR3aa: CASSVGTGDRRAFF
abundance: .; v_gene: TRBV9; j_gene: TRBJ2-3; d_gene: TRBD2; CDR3nt: TGTGCCAGCAGCGGCAAGAGCGGGAGAGGCACAGATACGCAGTATTTT; CDR3aa: CASSGKSGRGTDTQYF
abundance: .; v_gene: TRBV13; j_gene: TRBJ1-5; d_gene: TRBD1; CDR3nt: TGTGCCAGCAGCCGGGACAGGGATCAGCCCCAGCATTTT; CDR3aa: CASSRDRDQPQHF
abundance: .; v_gene: TRBV28; j_gene: TRBJ2-7; d_gene: TRBD2; CDR3nt: TGTGCCAGCAGGCGGCCTCTAGCGGGAGCTGTCTACGAGCAGTACTTC; CDR3aa: CASRRPLAGAVYEQYF
abundance: few; v_gene: TRBV9; j_gene: TRBJ2-5; d_gene: .; CDR3nt: TGTGCCAGCAGCGTAGGAGGGTGGGGTTCTGAGACCCAGTACTTC; CDR3aa: CASSVGGWGSETQYF
abundance: .; v_gene: TRBV5-3; j_gene: TRBJ1-2; d_gene: .; CDR3nt: TGTGCCAGAAGCTTTCCGGGACGGGAGGCTGCGGGCTATGGCTACACCTTC; CDR3aa: CARSFPGREAAGYGYTF
abundance: .; v_gene: TRBV27; j_gene: TRBJ2-3; d_gene: TRBD2; CDR3nt: TGTGCCAGCAGTTCCGGGACTAGCGGGAGGGCCTCAGAAGATACGCAGTATTTT; CDR3aa: CASSSGTSGRASEDTQYF
abundance: .; v_gene: TRBV4-3; j_gene: TRBJ1-2; d_gene: .; CDR3nt: TGCGCCAGCAGCCAAGCCGCAGGGGTTGGCTACACCTTC; CDR3aa: CASSQAAGVGYTF
abundance: .; v_gene: TRBV30; j_gene: TRBJ2-4; d_gene: TRBD2; CDR3nt: TGTGCCTGGACTAGCGGGAGGGCTGCCAAAAACATTCAGTACTTC; CDR3aa: CAWTSGRAAKNIQYF